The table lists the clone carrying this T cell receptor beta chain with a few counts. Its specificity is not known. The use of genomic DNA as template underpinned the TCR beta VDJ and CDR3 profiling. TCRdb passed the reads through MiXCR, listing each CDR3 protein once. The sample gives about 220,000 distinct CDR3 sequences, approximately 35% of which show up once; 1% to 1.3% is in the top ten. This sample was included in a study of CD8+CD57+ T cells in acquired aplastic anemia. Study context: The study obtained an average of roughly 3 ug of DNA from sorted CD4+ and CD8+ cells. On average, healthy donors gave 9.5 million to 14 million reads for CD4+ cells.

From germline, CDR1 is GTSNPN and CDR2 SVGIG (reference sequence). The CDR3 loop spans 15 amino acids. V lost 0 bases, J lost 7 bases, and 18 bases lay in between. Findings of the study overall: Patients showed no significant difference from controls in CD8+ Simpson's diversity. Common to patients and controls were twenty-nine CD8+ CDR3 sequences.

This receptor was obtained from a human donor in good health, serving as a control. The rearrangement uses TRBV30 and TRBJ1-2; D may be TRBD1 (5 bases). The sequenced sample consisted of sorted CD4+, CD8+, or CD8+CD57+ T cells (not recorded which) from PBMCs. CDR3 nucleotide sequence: TGTGCCTGGAGTGTGGGGTCAGGGAATTCCGTTGGCTACACCTTC. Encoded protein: CAWSVGSGNSVGYTF. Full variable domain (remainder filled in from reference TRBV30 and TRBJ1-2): SQTIHQWPATLVQPVGSPLSLECTVEGTSNPNLYWYRQAAGRGLQLLFYSVGIGQISSEVPQNLSASRPQDRQFILSSKKLLLSDSGFYLCAWSVGSGNSVGYTFGSGTRLTVV.